These T cell receptor beta chains were read from a single sample in a study of CD8 T cells in Susac syndrome. TCRdb redid the calling of the immunoSEQ multiplex PCR reads with MiXCR, one entry per CDR3 protein. The sample lists about 180,000 distinct CDR3 sequences, over 90% seen once, with 0.099% in the top ten. The sequenced sample consisted of CD4+ T cells from PBMCs. The receptor source for this set is a human donor with Susac syndrome. The CDR3 runs from the conserved cysteine through the conserved F or W. The order of the fields is J gene, clone size, D gene, V gene, CDR3 protein, CDR3 DNA. D genes are given only for firm matches. Not all rows give a size; the values are once, few, many and, for expanded clones, a class.

TRBJ2-1,.,TRBD2,TRBV5-4,CASSFAAGVVNEQFF,TGTGCCAGCAGCTTCGCAGCGGGAGTTGTGAATGAGCAGTTCTTC
TRBJ2-7,.,.,TRBV3-1,CASSQGHYYEQYF,TGTGCCAGCAGCCAAGGCCACTATTACGAGCAGTACTTC
TRBJ1-6,.,.,TRBV7-8,CASSSTGFVGGSPLHF,TGTGCCAGCAGCTCAACAGGGTTTGTCGGGGGTTCACCCCTCCACTTT
TRBJ2-2,.,.,TRBV5-1,CASSVLGGLQNTGELFF,TGCGCCAGCAGCGTCCTGGGGGGCCTTCAAAACACCGGGGAGCTGTTTTTT
TRBJ1-2,once,.,TRBV5-1,CASSRDGQSGYTF,TGCGCCAGCAGCAGGGACGGACAGAGTGGCTACACCTTC
TRBJ1-5,.,TRBD1,TRBV6-2/TRBV6-3,CASRQGRPHQPQHF,TGTGCCAGCAGACAGGGGCGGCCGCATCAGCCCCAGCATTTT
TRBJ2-3,.,.,TRBV3-1,CASSQDIGGGTDTQYF,TGTGCCAGCAGCCAAGATATCGGGGGCGGCACAGATACGCAGTATTTT
TRBJ1-1,.,.,TRBV6-5,CASSYTSGAVYDTEAFF,TGTGCCAGCAGTTACACGTCGGGGGCCGTATACGACACTGAAGCTTTCTTT
TRBJ2-3,.,TRBD2,TRBV5-4,CASNRRLAGDTDTQYF,TGTGCCAGCAACCGGAGACTAGCGGGAGACACAGATACGCAGTATTTT
TRBJ2-1,.,TRBD2,TRBV2,CASTREALGNEQFF,TGTGCCAGCACACGGGAGGCCTTAGGCAATGAGCAGTTCTTC
TRBJ2-5,.,TRBD2,TRBV3-1,CASSQRGAGIKKETQYF,TGTGCCAGCAGCCAACGGGGAGCGGGGATAAAAAAAGAGACCCAGTACTTC
TRBJ2-3,.,.,TRBV25-1,CASRRRASTDTQYF,TGTGCCAGCAGAAGAAGGGCGAGCACAGATACGCAGTATTTT
TRBJ2-3,.,.,TRBV4-2,CASSQEPAGTDTQYF,TGTGCCAGCAGCCAAGAGCCCGCCGGCACAGATACGCAGTATTTT
TRBJ1-2,.,TRBD1,TRBV7-8,CASGGVYGYTF,TGTGCCTCAGGGGGGGTCTATGGCTACACCTTC
TRBJ2-1,.,.,TRBV18,CASSPEAESYNEQFF,TGTGCCAGCTCACCGGAAGCGGAATCCTACAATGAGCAGTTCTTC
TRBJ2-1,.,TRBD2,TRBV7-6,CASRPTTSGFYNEQFF,TGTGCCAGCAGGCCAACCACTAGCGGGTTCTACAATGAGCAGTTCTTC